These 14 T cell receptor beta chains were sequenced from one sample in a study of T cell responses to AZD1222 COVID-19 vaccine. Assay: immunoSEQ multiplex PCR; the TCRdb copy retains only in-frame clones and omits some. Of 170,000 or so clones listed, around 88% are singletons. The material sequenced was peripheral blood, taken 28 days after the second AZD1222 dose. The receptor source for this set is an adult who received the AZD1222 COVID-19 vaccine.

The chain links TRBV10-3 to TRBJ1-4; D remains unclear. Between the trimmed V and J ends, which lost 2 bases and 8 bases, there was a span of 15 bases. CDR3 length: 15 amino acids. The germline CDR1 and CDR2 sequences are ENHRY and SYGVKD. The DNA for the CDR3 is TGTGCCATCAGTGAGGGCGGCAGGTTGGCCGAAAAACTGTTTTTT. Translation gives CAISEGGRLAEKLFF.

The chain is built from TRBV30 and TRBJ2-7; the match to TRBD1 covers 7 bases. Per germline, CDR1 GTSNPN and CDR2 SVGIG (reference sequence). This CDR3 has 13 amino acids. V lost 2 bases to trimming and J lost 0 bases; unmatched junction nucleotides: 1. CDR3 coding DNA: TGTGCCTGGAGTTGGGACAGCTCCTACGAGCAGTACTTC. Translation: CAWSWDSSYEQYF.

The rearrangement uses TRBV2 and TRBJ2-3; 10 bases are a match to TRBD2. This CDR3 has 15 amino acids. Trimming cost V 6 bases and J 2 bases; bases outside gene matches: 5. The germline gives CDR1 SNHLY, CDR2 FYNNEI. The CDR3 is CASRELAGYTDTQYF. The CDR3 DNA follows: TGTGCCAGCAGGGAACTAGCGGGGTACACAGATACGCAGTATTTT.

The chain carries TRBV4-2 and TRBJ2-1; 11 nucleotides line up with TRBD2. The CDR3 has 18 amino acids. Trimming cost V 0 bases and J 3 bases; bases outside gene matches: 7. CDR1 LGHNA and CDR2 YNFKEQ come from the germline V gene. This CDR3 is CASSQDPSGGHIYNEQFF. CDR3 in DNA: TGTGCCAGCAGCCAAGATCCTAGCGGGGGGCATATCTACAATGAGCAGTTCTTC.

For this clone: In the same sample, other DNA sequences code for this CDR3. This chain links TRBV6-6 with TRBJ2-7; 8 positions agree with TRBD1. The J segment lost 3 bases and the V segment lost 0 bases, leaving 4 bases of the junction unmatched. Germline V gives CDR1 MNHNY, CDR2 SVGAGI (reference sequence). The CDR3 has 15 amino acids. CDR3 sequence: CASSYSPGQGYEQYF. The CDR3 region has the DNA TGTGCCAGCAGTTACTCGCCCGGACAGGGCTACGAGCAGTACTTC.

This chain uses TRBV12-3 or TRBV12-4 with TRBJ1-1; tentative D call: TRBD1 (6 bases). V lost 7 bases to trimming and J lost 2 bases, with 11 bases between them. CDR3 length: 13 residues. For the CDR3, the DNA is TGTGCCAGCAACCGGGGGGCAAACACTGAAGCTTTCTTT. Protein sequence: CASNRGANTEAFF.

The rearrangement links TRBV4-1 to TRBJ1-6; TRBD1 matches 11 bases. The germline gives CDR1 MGHRA, CDR2 YSYEKL. This CDR3 region has 16 residues. After removal of 4 bases from V and 10 bases from J, the junction contained 9 bases not matched to a gene. In nucleotides, the CDR3 is TGCGCCAGCAGCCCGAGGACAGGGGGCGCGGGGTCACCCCTCCACTTT. Its translation is CASSPRTGGAGSPLHF.

This clone turned up a few times. This chain joins TRBV9 and TRBJ1-4; possibly TRBD1 for D (5 bases). V was clipped by 4 bases and J by 5 bases, with 15 bases between them. The CDR3 spans 15 residues. The germline CDR1 and CDR2 sequences are SGDLS and YYNGEE. The CDR3 loop reads CASSPGGSLNEKLFF. CDR3 coding DNA: TGTGCCAGCAGCCCGGGGGGGAGTTTAAATGAAAAACTGTTTTTT. Drawing the rest from reference TRBV9 and TRBJ1-4, the complete variable domain is DSGVTQTPKHLITATGQRVTLRCSPRSGDLSVYWYQQSLDQGLQFLIQYYNGEERAKGNILERFSAQQFPDLHSELNLSSLELGDSALYFCASSPGGSLNEKLFFGSGTQLSVL.

The rearrangement links TRBV7-8 to TRBJ2-7; D is ambiguous. Per germline, CDR1 SGHVS and CDR2 FQNEAQ. The V end lost 0 bases, the J end lost 6 bases, and 9 bases lay between the germline ends. CDR3 length equals 13 residues. This chain's CDR3 is CASSLAVGFEQYF. The CDR3 DNA reads as TGTGCCAGCAGCTTAGCGGTGGGGTTCGAGCAGTACTTC. Full variable domain (remainder filled in from reference TRBV7-8 and TRBJ2-7): GAGVSQSPRYKVAKRGQDVALRCDPISGHVSLFWYQQALGQGPEFLTYFQNEAQLDKSGLPSDRFFAERPEGSVSTLKIQRTQQEDSAVYLCASSLAVGFEQYFGPGTRLTVT.

V and J are TRBV7-9 and TRBJ1-1, with D possibly matching TRBD1 (6 bases). The CDR3 totals 14 residues. V was clipped by 1 base and J by 4 bases, with 10 bases between them. The germline V gene has CDR1 SEHNR and CDR2 FQNEAQ (reference sequence). The DNA of the CDR3 is TGTGCCAGCAGCTTAGTCCAGGGGACCACTGAAGCTTTCTTT. This gives the protein CASSLVQGTTEAFF. Looking up the rest from reference TRBV7-9 and TRBJ1-1 gives the full variable domain: DTGVSQNPRHKITKRGQNVTFRCDPISEHNRLYWYRQTLGQGPEFLTYFQNEAQLEKSRLLSDRFSAERPKGSFSTLEIQRTEQGDSAMYLCASSLVQGTTEAFFGQGTRLTVV.

The genes are TRBV5-1 and TRBJ2-7; D unclear. V lost 2 bases to trimming and J lost 3 bases, with 3 bases between them. Germline V gene lookup returns CDR1 SGHRS and CDR2 YFSETQ. This CDR3 has 11 amino acids. The CDR3 reads CASSFNYEQYF. DNA of the CDR3: TGCGCCAGCAGCTTTAACTACGAGCAGTACTTC.

This clone was seen at least ten times. This chain uses TRBV5-4 with TRBJ1-1; possibly TRBD1 for D (5 bases). The CDR3 runs to 12 residues. V was clipped by 0 bases and J by 9 bases, with 9 bases between them. CDR1 and CDR2 (germline): SGHNT, YYREEE (reference sequence). Written as DNA, the CDR3 is TGTGCCAGCAGCTTGGGACGGACAAAAGCTTTCTTT. Translating it yields CASSLGRTKAFF.

The chain carries TRBV7-8 and TRBJ2-7; TRBD1 aligns across 8 bases. V lost 5 bases and J lost 4; bases outside the gene matches: 7. Germline CDR1 reads SGHVS; CDR2 reads FQNEAQ. The CDR3 has 14 residues. The CDR3 spells CASSLRQGMYEQYF. The CDR3 DNA is TGTGCCAGCAGCCTACGACAGGGGATGTACGAGCAGTACTTC.

The J gene is TRBJ2-5, the V gene TRBV7-8; 10 bases line up with TRBD2. CDR1 and CDR2 (germline): SGHVS, FQNEAQ. CDR3 length: 15 amino acids. Trimming took 4 bases from V and 3 from J; bases not matched to a gene: 5. The CDR3 DNA is TGTGCCAGCAGCTCAATAGGACTAGCGGAAGAGACCCAGTACTTC. Translation gives CASSSIGLAEETQYF.